Each of the 6 T cell receptor beta chains below was sequenced from the same sample in a study of blood T cell repertoires in COVID-19 (dated by TCRdb to the early 2020s). Receptor libraries were prepared by the immunoSEQ multiplex PCR assay. As stored in TCRdb, this immuneACCESS dataset retains in-frame rearrangements with V and J assigned. A fraction of the clones does not appear; measured against another copy, unresolved V genes explain less than half of the discrepancy, and the remainder lacks a known reason. The sample records some 200,000 clones, about 80% of which are singletons. Of the sample, around an eighth falls within the top ten clones. Sequences were obtained from peripheral blood. These receptors all come from a man younger than 40 with active or convalescent COVID-19.

The chain has TRBV4-1 and TRBJ1-5; D is perhaps TRBD1 (5 bases). Germline lookup yields CDR1 MGHRA and CDR2 YSYEKL. The CDR3 length is 17 residues. V gave up 0 bases and J gave up 6 bases, with 18 bases separating them. CDR3 protein: CASSQDWLQGSSQPQHF. CDR3 nucleotides: TGCGCCAGCAGCCAAGATTGGCTGCAGGGTAGTAGTCAGCCCCAGCATTTT.

The rearrangement joins TRBV6-6 to TRBJ1-2, with 7 nucleotides matching TRBD1. In germline, CDR1 is MNHNY, CDR2 SVGAGI (reference sequence). Losses at the gene ends were 7 bases for V and 3 bases for J; bases not matched to a gene: 8. The CDR3 loop spans 14 amino acids. The CDR3 reads CASISTGKDYGYTF. Here the CDR3 DNA reads TGTGCCAGCATCTCGACAGGGAAGGACTATGGCTACACCTTC.

CDR3 region: CASSLGVEAFF. The CDR3 nucleotides are TGTGCCAGCAGTTTGGGCGTTGAAGCTTTCTTT. V is TRBV12-3 or TRBV12-4 and J is TRBJ1-1; no definite D call. The CDR3 loop spans 11 amino acids. The V gene lost 3 bases and the J gene lost 7 bases, with 6 bases spanning the gap.

The CDR3 sequence is CATSRDPRTGERSNQPQHF. The CDR3 DNA sequence: TGTGCCACCAGCAGAGATCCCAGGACAGGGGAAAGGAGCAATCAGCCCCAGCATTTT. The rearrangement joins TRBV15 to TRBJ1-5, with TRBD1 matching over 9 bases. With V trimmed by 0 bases and J by 1 base, 10 bases remained unmatched. The V gene's germline CDR1 is LNHNV and CDR2 YYDKDF (reference sequence). The CDR3 totals 19 residues.

In regard to this clone: The identical CDR3 is also encoded by other nucleotide sequences in the sample. The V gene is TRBV12-3 or TRBV12-4, the J gene TRBJ2-5; D gene uncertain. The CDR3 has 13 residues. The germline V and J ends were trimmed by 2 bases and 4 bases, with 8 bases remaining between them. Here the CDR3 reads CASSLRRIETQYF. The CDR3 DNA reads TGTGCCAGCAGTTTACGGCGGATAGAGACCCAGTACTTC.

The J gene is TRBJ1-1, the V gene TRBV6-5; 7 nucleotides align to TRBD1. The germline gives CDR1 MNHEY, CDR2 SVGAGI. With V trimmed by 2 bases and J by 3 bases, 0 bases remained unmatched. The CDR3 covers 13 residues. The CDR3 nucleotides read TGTGCCAGCAGTTACGGACAGGACACTGAAGCTTTCTTT. It encodes CASSYGQDTEAFF.